This T cell receptor (beta chain) was recovered during a study of T cells in localized non-small cell lung cancer. Germline CDR1 SEHNR, CDR2 FQNEAQ (reference sequence). V was trimmed by 8 bases and J by 5 bases, leaving 18 bases between them. This CDR3 spans 15 amino acids. Overall study findings and caveats: Sequence data derive from only one tumor region, so heterogeneity remains possible.

In regard to this clone: Antigen: not known.

The assay was immunoSEQ multiplex PCR, and TCRdb's table has in-frame clones only and misses some. The table shows under 30,000 clones, with over 75% occurring only once. The sequence was collected from a woman aged 35 to 70 with stage I lung adenocarcinoma. The sample was peripheral blood, taken before any cancer treatment. The chain joins TRBV7-9 to TRBJ2-2, with TRBD1 as a possible D gene (7 bases). As DNA, the CDR3 is TGTGCCAGCGGTCCCCGGTCAGGGGGGACCGGGGAGCTGTTTTTT. Amino acids: CASGPRSGGTGELFF.